Below are 32 T cell receptor beta chains sequenced from a single sample in a study of breast tumors, draining lymph nodes, adjacent tissues. MiXCR was run by TCRdb on the multiplex PCR reads, yielding one entry per CDR3 protein. This table has approximately 190,000 distinct CDR3 sequences, 25% to 40% appearing once. Axillary draining lymph nodes of breast cancer patients supplied the node samples. The sequencing sample was made of axillary lymph node tissue. The source of these receptors is a female donor with breast cancer. Some clones in this sample may be carry-over from other donors' samples.

This sequence joins TRBV18 and TRBJ1-2; possibly TRBD1 for D (5 bases). Germline CDR1 KGHSH, CDR2 LQKENI. Trimming removed 2 bases from V and 8 bases from J, with 24 bases in between. The CDR3 is 17 residues long. This CDR3 is CASSPMRGTDRVGGYTF. The CDR3 nucleotides are TGTGCCAGCTCACCAATGAGGGGAACCGACCGCGTTGGGGGCTACACCTTC.

This clonotype was counted ten times or more. This sequence joins TRBV6-1 and TRBJ1-2; D is ambiguous. V was trimmed by 3 bases and J by 6 bases, leaving 11 bases between them. This CDR3 comprises 13 residues. Per germline, CDR1 MNHNS and CDR2 SASEGT. The CDR3 loop is CASSDGYSDGYTF. The CDR3 DNA reads as TGTGCCAGCAGTGATGGTTATTCCGATGGCTACACCTTC.

In this sample, this clonotype turned up many times. The J gene is TRBJ2-1, the V gene TRBV7-2; D may be TRBD1 (5 bases). CDR3 length equals 15 residues. V gave up 5 bases and J gave up 2 bases, with 13 bases separating them. Germline CDR1 reads SGHTA; CDR2 reads FQGNSA. The CDR3 loop reads CASSPQGGPYNEQFF. The DNA for the CDR3 is TGTGCCAGCAGCCCCCAGGGTGGGCCCTACAATGAGCAGTTCTTC. Looking up the rest from reference TRBV7-2 and TRBJ2-1 gives the full variable domain: GAGVSQSPSNKVTEKGKDVELRCDPISGHTALYWYRQSLGQGLEFLIYFQGNSAPDKSGLPSDRFSAERTGGSVSTLTIQRTQQEDSAVYLCASSPQGGPYNEQFFGPGTRLTVL.

In its sample, this clonotype was seen many times. The chain joins TRBV18 to TRBJ2-5; a weak D match, TRBD2 (6 bases). Trimming took off 2 bases at V and 5 bases at J, with 6 bases between the two ends. The CDR3 runs 12 residues. In germline, CDR1 is KGHSH, CDR2 LQKENI. CDR3: CASSPGRETQYF. The CDR3 nucleotides are TGTGCCAGCTCACCAGGGAGGGAGACCCAGTACTTC.

The chain uses TRBV5-1 and TRBJ1-6; TRBD1 is a possible D gene (6 bases). Germline-derived CDR1 and CDR2 are SGHRS and YFSETQ. The CDR3 consists of 15 residues. V lost 3 bases and J 9 bases, leaving 16 bases between the germline ends. CDR3 nucleotides: TGCGCCAGCAGCTCGCGGGGGGCGCGGGGTTCACCCCTCCACTTT. This codes for CASSSRGARGSPLHF.

Notes on this clonotype: A much more abundant neighbour one base away suggests this may be a read error. The chain couples TRBV12-3 or TRBV12-4 to TRBJ2-1, with D tentatively TRBD2 (7 bases). Trimming left V 3 bases short and J 10 bases short, with 16 bases between. The CDR3 extends over 14 amino acids. CDR3 coding DNA: TGTGCCAGCAGTTTCGTGGTCGGGGGGCAAGAGCAGTTCTTC. Protein sequence: CASSFVVGGQEQFF.

This clonotype was counted ten times or more. V gene TRBV10-3 combines with J gene TRBJ2-7; 7 bases align to TRBD1. From germline, CDR1 is ENHRY and CDR2 SYGVKD. This CDR3 has 14 amino acids. The junction had 5 bases not matched to a gene; V was cut back by 5 bases and J by 1 base. The DNA for the CDR3 is TGTGCCATCAGTAATCCGACAGGGTCCTACGAGCAGTACTTC. It yields the protein CAISNPTGSYEQYF.

The V call is TRBV20-1, the J call TRBJ1-2, with 7 bases fitting TRBD1. The CDR3 totals 11 residues. With V trimmed by 3 bases and J by 8 bases, 3 bases remained unmatched. Germline V gives CDR1 DFQATT, CDR2 SNEGSKA (reference sequence). The CDR3 nucleotides read TGCAGTGCTAGTTCAGGGGGGGGCTACACCTTC. Translating gives CSASSGGGYTF.

This clonotype was observed at least ten times. This chain joins TRBV12-3 or TRBV12-4 and TRBJ1-4; D is undetermined. The CDR3 is 14 residues long. Trimming removed 5 bases at V and 0 bases at J, with 7 bases between. The CDR3 here is CASSRGATNEKLFF. For the CDR3, the DNA is TGTGCCAGCAGTCGGGGTGCAACTAATGAAAAACTGTTTTTT.

This clonotype appeared many times. This chain joins TRBV19 and TRBJ2-2; D is perhaps TRBD1 (6 bases). The germline V gene has CDR1 LNHDA and CDR2 SQIVND (reference sequence). Trimming removed 6 bases at V and 0 bases at J, with 8 bases between. This CDR3 is built from 14 residues. The CDR3 nucleotides read TGTGCCAGTAGGAGGACAGCGAACACCGGGGAGCTGTTTTTT. Encoded protein: CASRRTANTGELFF.

The rearrangement links TRBV24-1 to TRBJ1-2; TRBD1 is a possible D gene (5 bases). Germline values: CDR1 KGHDR, CDR2 SFDVKD. Deletions cut 6 bases from V and 8 bases from J, with 15 bases between. The length of the CDR3 is 13 residues. DNA of the CDR3: TGTGCCACCAGTCGAGGATCGGGGGAAGGCTACACCTTC. It yields the protein CATSRGSGEGYTF.

This clonotype was seen many times. The CDR3 DNA reads as TGTGCCACCAGCAGAGTGGACTACCCGGCCCACTACGAGCAGTACTTC. It translates to CATSRVDYPAHYEQYF. The chain recombines TRBV15 with TRBJ2-7; D might be TRBD2 (6 bases). Between the trimmed V and J ends, which lost 1 base and 3 bases, there was a span of 16 bases. Looked up from germline, CDR1 is LNHNV and CDR2 is YYDKDF (reference sequence). This CDR3 contains 16 residues.

This clonotype was detected many times. The V gene is TRBV2, the J gene TRBJ1-3, with a tentative D call TRBD1 (6 bases). The CDR3 is 14 amino acids. With 6 bases removed from V and 0 bases from J, the gap between germline ends came to 9 bases. Germline V CDR1 and CDR2: SNHLY, FYNNEI. CDR3 nucleotides: TGTGCCAGCAGCACAGGGCACTCTGGAAACACCATATATTTT. Translated: CASSTGHSGNTIYF.

This clonotype appeared many times. The chain carries TRBV7-9 and TRBJ1-2; 7 bases are shared with TRBD1. The CDR3 is made up of 14 amino acids. Per the germline V gene, CDR1 is SEHNR and CDR2 is FQNEAQ (reference sequence). V trimming: 4 bases; J trimming: 8 bases; junction bases outside the gene matches: 10. This CDR3 is CASSYGTAEGGYTF. Written as DNA, the CDR3 is TGTGCCAGCAGCTATGGGACAGCGGAAGGGGGCTACACCTTC.

This clonotype was seen only a few times. This may arise from a read error, as a much more abundant clone is one base away. The chain employs TRBV6-5 and TRBJ1-4; the D gene is possibly TRBD1 (5 bases). CDR3 length equals 13 residues. The germline V gene has CDR1 MNHEY and CDR2 SVGAGI. The CDR3 nucleotides are TGTGCCAGCAGCAGGACACGTAATGAAAGACTGTTTTTT. Translated, it gives CASSRTRNERLFF.

The CDR3 DNA reads as TGTGCCAGCAGCGAAGCGGGGGGCCCGGCCCAGTACTTC. This codes for CASSEAGGPAQYF. V is TRBV7-2 and J is TRBJ2-5; TRBD2 aligns across 9 bases. V was clipped by 5 bases and J by 9 bases; unmatched bases: 7. CDR3 size: 13 residues. Per germline, CDR1 SGHTA and CDR2 FQGNSA.

As to this clonotype: This sequence may be a read error, since a much larger clone differs from it by one base. The chain carries TRBV6-5 and TRBJ2-7; D may be TRBD2 (5 bases). Germline values: CDR1 MNHEY, CDR2 SVGAGI. The V gene lost 7 bases and the J gene lost 3 bases, with 13 bases spanning the gap. There are 13 residues in the CDR3. The CDR3 nucleotides read TGTGCCAGCAAACGGGTCGGGGACTACGAGCAGTACTTC. It yields the protein CASKRVGDYEQYF.

This clonotype was observed at least ten times. J is TRBJ1-3 and V is TRBV9; possibly TRBD1 for D (5 bases). V was pared by 1 base and J by 2 bases, with 7 bases between. Germline CDR1 is SGDLS and CDR2 is YYNGEE. The CDR3 sequence is 14 residues long. The CDR3: CASSVTTAGNTIYF. CDR3 in DNA: TGTGCCAGCAGCGTAACGACAGCTGGAAACACCATATATTTT.

Note on this clonotype: A clone one base away is much larger, so this may be a read error. This chain joins TRBV6-1 and TRBJ2-5, with D perhaps matching TRBD2 (5 bases). The CDR3 consists of 13 residues. Germline V gene data show CDR1 as MNHNS and CDR2 as SASEGT. V lost 7 bases and J lost 5, with 14 bases in between. The CDR3 sequence: CASNRGGAETQYF. The CDR3 DNA reads TGTGCCAGCAATCGGGGTGGAGCGGAGACCCAGTACTTC.

This clonotype was counted at least ten times. The genes are TRBV20-1 and TRBJ2-7; 8 nucleotides line up with TRBD2. V trimming: 1 base; J trimming: 4 bases; junction bases outside the gene matches: 9. Germline values: CDR1 DFQATT, CDR2 SNEGSKA (reference sequence). This CDR3 is built from 15 residues. CDR3 loop: CSARGGSGSGYEQYF. The CDR3 DNA is TGCAGTGCTAGAGGAGGGAGCGGGAGTGGGTACGAGCAGTACTTC.

This clonotype was counted at least ten times. This chain connects TRBV9 to TRBJ2-1; the D gene could be TRBD1 or TRBD2 (5 bases each). CDR1 and CDR2 from the germline V gene are SGDLS and YYNGEE. Trimming took 0 bases from V and 7 from J, leaving 17 bases between them. The CDR3 length is 16 residues. CDR3 nucleotides: TGTGCCAGCAGCGTAGCAGGGACCTCCGGGATGAATGAGCAGTTCTTC. Protein product: CASSVAGTSGMNEQFF.

The chain is built from TRBV27 and TRBJ1-2, with 11 nucleotides matching TRBD1. This CDR3 has 14 amino acids. Germline V lookup: CDR1 MNHEY, CDR2 SMNVEV (reference sequence). The trim removed 1 base at V and 8 bases at J, leaving 3 bases unmatched. CDR3 sequence reads: CASSLYGTGGGYTF. The CDR3 coding sequence is TGTGCCAGCAGTTTATATGGGACAGGGGGAGGCTACACCTTC.

This clonotype was counted ten times or more. The rearrangement joins TRBV7-3 to TRBJ2-7, with D perhaps matching TRBD1 (8 bases). This CDR3 has 17 residues. Germline V gene lookup returns CDR1 SGHTA and CDR2 FQGTGA. The V and J ends lost 0 bases and 5 bases respectively, with 20 bases between them. This chain's CDR3 is CASSLTRTGTTSNEQYF. CDR3 sequence (DNA): TGTGCCAGCAGCTTAACCCGGACAGGGACGACTAGCAACGAGCAGTACTTC. The complete variable domain, with remaining parts taken from reference TRBV7-3 and TRBJ2-7, reads GAGVSQTPSNKVTEKGKYVELRCDPISGHTALYWYRQSLGQGPEFLIYFQGTGAADDSGLPNDRFFAVRPEGSVSTLKIQRTERGDSAVYLCASSLTRTGTTSNEQYFGPGTRLTVT.

This clonotype came up many times. V gene TRBV2 combines with J gene TRBJ1-5; 8 bases are a match to TRBD1. Germline loops: CDR1 SNHLY, CDR2 FYNNEI. This CDR3 spans 15 amino acids. V lost 5 bases and J lost 0; bases outside the gene matches: 3. The CDR3 DNA reads TGTGCCAGCAGTTACGGACAGGGTAGCAATCAGCCCCAGCATTTT. The encoded protein is CASSYGQGSNQPQHF.

This clonotype appeared many times. The CDR3 DNA sequence: TGTGCCAGCAGTTCGGGGGGGAGCTCCTATAATTCACCCCTCCACTTT. This encodes CASSSGGSSYNSPLHF. J is TRBJ1-6 and V is TRBV2, with D maybe TRBD1 (5 bases). The CDR3 covers 16 residues. The V gene lost 5 bases and the J gene lost 0 bases, with 11 bases spanning the gap. CDR1 is SNHLY, CDR2 FYNNEI, per germline.

Ten or more counts support this clonotype. V and J are TRBV6-1 and TRBJ2-5; no firm D call. Germline V gene data show CDR1 as MNHNS and CDR2 as SASEGT. V lost 7 bases and J 4 bases, leaving 16 bases between the germline ends. The CDR3 length is 14 residues. The CDR3 loop is CASNLKASSETQYF. The CDR3 DNA is TGTGCCAGCAACCTAAAGGCTTCGTCAGAGACCCAGTACTTC.

There are a few counts of this clonotype. V gene TRBV12-3 or TRBV12-4 combines with J gene TRBJ1-2; possibly TRBD1 for D (5 bases). CDR3 size: 15 residues. V dropped 3 bases and J dropped 8 bases, with 19 bases sitting between them. The CDR3 sequence is CASSFGGAGDYGYTF. CDR3 coding DNA: TGTGCCAGCAGTTTCGGGGGTGCAGGCGATTACGGCTACACCTTC.

This clonotype was seen ten or more times. The V and J genes are TRBV5-6 and TRBJ2-7; 9 bases are a match to TRBD1. CDR3 size: 15 residues. V was pared by 4 bases and J by 6 bases, with 11 bases of the junction left unmatched. Germline lookup yields CDR1 SGHDT and CDR2 YYEEEE. The CDR3 here is CASSPYPGQGGEQYF. The CDR3 region has the DNA TGTGCCAGCAGCCCCTACCCGGGACAGGGAGGCGAGCAGTACTTC.

In regard to this clonotype: Being one base from a much bigger clone, this may be a read error. The rearrangement joins TRBV6-1 to TRBJ1-2; maybe TRBD1 (5 bases). V lost 5 bases and J 4 bases, leaving 14 bases between the germline ends. The germline CDR1 and CDR2 sequences are MNHNS and SASEGT. CDR3 length equals 14 residues. CDR3 protein: CASSPPRAPYGYTF. CDR3 nucleotides: TGTGCCAGCAGTCCCCCCAGGGCCCCCTATGGCTACACCTTC.

This clonotype was counted between two and nine times. A single base separates this from a much larger clone, so it may be a read error. The chain joins TRBV5-8 to TRBJ2-5; the D call may be TRBD1 or TRBD2 (5 bases each). V gave up 4 bases and J gave up 4 bases, with 14 bases separating them. This CDR3 spans 14 amino acids. Germline V gene sequence: CDR1 SGHTS, CDR2 YDEGEE. CDR3 bases: TGTGCCAGCAGCCACCGGGACCCACGAGAGACCCAGTACTTC. Encoded protein: CASSHRDPRETQYF.

The table lists this clonotype with many counts. The rearrangement links TRBV24-1 to TRBJ2-1; D is undetermined. V was cut by 2 bases and J by 8 bases, with 12 bases left in between. Germline V gene data show CDR1 as KGHDR and CDR2 as SFDVKD. The CDR3 extends over 14 amino acids. As DNA, the CDR3 is TGTGCCACCAGTGATTCGACACCTTGGGATGAGCAGTTCTTC. This codes for CATSDSTPWDEQFF.

This clonotype was seen ten or more times. The rearrangement joins TRBV28 to TRBJ2-7; 10 bases are shared with TRBD2. The CDR3 runs to 14 residues. Germline assignment: CDR1 MDHEN and CDR2 SYDVKM. The V and J ends lost 3 bases and 5 bases, in that order; junction bases with no gene match: 4. In nucleotides, the CDR3 is TGTGCCAGCAGTTTGCGACTAGCGGGTGACGAGCAGTACTTC. It specifies CASSLRLAGDEQYF.